Each of the 22 T cell receptor beta chains below was sequenced from the same sample in a study of T cell repertoires in cytomegalovirus infection. TCRdb re-called the reads with MiXCR, one entry per CDR3 protein. The sample contains about half a million distinct CDR3 sequences, roughly 46% of which appear only once. No antigen is known for these receptors. Sample: cultured PBMCs, taken from culture after CMV antigen stimulation. These receptors all come from a human donor in good health (CMV status not recorded). Some clones in this sample may be carry-over from other donors' samples.

V usage is TRBV12-3 or TRBV12-4 and J usage is TRBJ2-7, with 9 positions matching TRBD1. J was trimmed by 1 base and V by 5 bases; bases with no gene match: 6. There are 15 residues in the CDR3. DNA of the CDR3: TGTGCCAGCAGTCGGGGACAGGGTACTTCCTACGAGCAGTACTTC. Translation gives CASSRGQGTSYEQYF.

The V call is TRBV6-2 or TRBV6-3, the J call TRBJ2-3, with D possibly being TRBD1 (5 bases). CDR1 is MNHEY, CDR2 SVGEGT, per germline. There are 14 residues in the CDR3. Trimming shortened V by 2 bases and J by 9 bases, and 15 bases separated the two germline ends. DNA for the CDR3: TGTGCCAGCAGTTACGACCCTCCCCCAGGGACGCAGTATTTT. The encoded protein is CASSYDPPPGTQYF.

The rearrangement uses TRBV7-2 and TRBJ1-6; D unresolved. This CDR3 spans 16 amino acids. The ends were cut back, 6 bases at V and 7 bases at J, with 19 bases in the middle. CDR1 and CDR2 from the germline V gene are SGHTA and FQGNSA. The CDR3 reads CASSPTRASDNSPLHF. The CDR3, as DNA: TGTGCCAGCAGTCCGACCCGGGCCTCGGACAATTCACCCCTCCACTTT.

This clonotype has only a few counts. The J gene is TRBJ1-1, the V gene TRBV5-6; D remains ambiguous. This CDR3 is built from 13 residues. Trimming took off 5 bases at V and 11 bases at J, with 19 bases between the two ends. Germline lookup yields CDR1 SGHDT and CDR2 YYEEEE. The CDR3 DNA reads TGTGCCAGCAGTACCGGGTCCTACCGGTGGGCTTTCTTT. Protein: CASSTGSYRWAFF.

This clonotype was counted a few times. The genes are TRBV20-1 and TRBJ2-1; the match to TRBD2 covers 12 bases. Germline CDR1 and CDR2: DFQATT and SNEGSKA (reference sequence). The CDR3 has 16 residues. V was clipped by 6 bases and J by 8 bases; unmatched bases: 14. CDR3 DNA sequence: TGCAGTGCCAAAAGAAGACTAGCGGGAGTTTACGATGAGCAGTTCTTC. It encodes CSAKRRLAGVYDEQFF.

The DNA for the CDR3 is TGTGCCAGCAGCCCCCTAACCCCAGGACTACGGTACGAGCAGTACTTC. This codes for CASSPLTPGLRYEQYF. V gene TRBV7-9 combines with J gene TRBJ2-7; tentatively, D is TRBD2 (6 bases). The CDR3 totals 16 residues. Trimming took off 5 bases at V and 4 bases at J, with 21 bases between the two ends. Germline-derived CDR1 and CDR2 are SEHNR and FQNEAQ (reference sequence).

The gene calls are TRBV7-9 and TRBJ2-1, with 9 bases fitting TRBD1. Per the germline V gene, CDR1 is SEHNR and CDR2 is FQNEAQ (reference sequence). Germline trimming cut 5 bases from V and 3 bases from J; bases unmatched to any gene: 11. The CDR3 consists of 17 residues. CDR3 region: CASSPRDRVGYYNEQFF. DNA of the CDR3: TGTGCCAGCAGCCCCCGGGACAGGGTGGGCTACTACAATGAGCAGTTCTTC. The whole variable domain, remainder taken from reference TRBV7-9 and TRBJ2-1, is DTGVSQNPRHKITKRGQNVTFRCDPISEHNRLYWYRQTLGQGPEFLTYFQNEAQLEKSRLLSDRFSAERPKGSFSTLEIQRTEQGDSAMYLCASSPRDRVGYYNEQFFGPGTRLTVL.

This clonotype has more than one count but fewer than ten. The chain recombines TRBV28 with TRBJ1-5; no definite D call. In germline, CDR1 is MDHEN, CDR2 SYDVKM. The CDR3 has 14 amino acids. The ends were cut back, 6 bases at V and 1 base at J, with 10 bases in the middle. The CDR3 DNA reads as TGTGCCAGCAGCCAATTGGACAGCAATCAGCCCCAGCATTTT. Encoded protein: CASSQLDSNQPQHF.

The chain links TRBV7-6 to TRBJ2-7, with TRBD1 as a possible D gene (6 bases). Germline V gene sequence: CDR1 SGHVS, CDR2 FNYEAQ. This CDR3 is built from 15 residues. Trimming cost V 2 bases and J 3 bases, with 14 bases left between them. For the CDR3, the DNA is TGTGCCAGCAGCTTAAAGCAGGGGATTGTCTACGAGCAGTACTTC. The encoded protein is CASSLKQGIVYEQYF.

This clonotype was detected a few times. The rearrangement uses TRBV7-6 and TRBJ2-1; TRBD2 aligns across 11 bases. Trimming took 5 bases from V and 5 from J; bases not matched to a gene: 8. The CDR3 has 16 residues. The germline V gene encodes CDR1 SGHVS and CDR2 FNYEAQ. The CDR3 nucleotides read TGTGCCAGCAGCAAAAATAGCGGGAGGGGAGACAATGAGCAGTTCTTC. Amino acid sequence: CASSKNSGRGDNEQFF.

The chain couples TRBV7-6 to TRBJ2-7; 8 nucleotides agree with TRBD2. Germline lookup yields CDR1 SGHVS and CDR2 FNYEAQ. Losses at the gene ends were 4 bases for V and 6 bases for J; bases not matched to a gene: 11. The CDR3 is 15 residues long. The CDR3 coding sequence is TGTGCCAGCAGCTCCGGACTAGCCGGCTTAACCGAGCAGTACTTC. Translated, it gives CASSSGLAGLTEQYF.

This clonotype was seen many times. As DNA, the CDR3 is TGTGCCAGCAGCCGACTCCTGGGACTAGCGGTCCACACCGGGGAGCTGTTTTTT. Translating gives CASSRLLGLAVHTGELFF. This sequence joins TRBV7-9 and TRBJ2-2; 11 nucleotides align to TRBD2. With 5 bases clipped from V and 3 bases from J, the junction kept 11 bases outside the gene matches. The CDR3 spans 18 residues. The germline V gene encodes CDR1 SEHNR and CDR2 FQNEAQ (reference sequence).

Comments on this clonotype: The missing conserved phenylalanine or tryptophan at the end of this CDR3 makes a read error likely. It is unclear where the CDR3 begins or ends on the DNA, so no DNA is shown, and the CDR3 is as TCRdb lists it. This chain joins TRBV23-1 and TRBJ2-7; the D segment call TRBD2 is taken from the table without a DNA check. TRBV23-1 has ORF status, its function being uncertain. 10 amino acids form the CDR3, both terminal residues included. The CDR3: CASSLEEAGG.

The V call is TRBV5-4, the J call TRBJ2-1; 11 positions agree with TRBD2. Germline V CDR1 and CDR2: SGHNT, YYREEE (reference sequence). Trimming at V came to 0 bases and at J to 6 bases, leaving 8 bases not matched to a gene. The CDR3 consists of 17 residues. This CDR3 is CASSLVPSGGPGNEQFF. The CDR3 DNA reads as TGTGCCAGCAGCTTGGTCCCTAGCGGGGGGCCCGGCAATGAGCAGTTCTTC. Together with reference TRBV5-4 and TRBJ2-1, the CDR3 gives the full variable domain: ETGVTQSPTHLIKTRGQQVTLRCSSQSGHNTVSWYQQALGQGPQFIFQYYREEENGRGNFPPRFSGLQFPNYSSELNVNALELDDSALYLCASSLVPSGGPGNEQFFGPGTRLTVL.

The chain recombines TRBV6-2 or TRBV6-3 with TRBJ2-1, with D perhaps TRBD1 or TRBD2 (5 bases each). V was trimmed by 8 bases and J by 2 bases, leaving 13 bases between them. Germline V gene data show CDR1 as MNHEY and CDR2 as SVGEGT. The CDR3 is 14 amino acids. As DNA, the CDR3 is TGTGCCAGCGACAGCGGAGCGCCCTACAATGAGCAGTTCTTC. It encodes CASDSGAPYNEQFF.

This clonotype was detected only once. The rearrangement uses TRBV2 and TRBJ2-3; 8 bases match TRBD2. The CDR3 spans 15 residues. From germline, CDR1 is SNHLY and CDR2 FYNNEI. V was pared by 5 bases and J by 4 bases, with 8 bases of the junction left unmatched. CDR3 bases: TGTGCCAGCAGTTCCGGGGGGGCCAATTCAGATACGCAGTATTTT. Translation: CASSSGGANSDTQYF.

The chain employs TRBV20-1 and TRBJ2-1, with unresolved D. From germline, CDR1 is DFQATT and CDR2 SNEGSKA (reference sequence). The CDR3 extends over 15 amino acids. The V end lost 3 bases, the J end lost 9 bases, and 21 bases lay between the germline ends. CDR3 nucleotides: TGCAGTGCTAGGCCAGACTTGCCCCGCTCCAGTGAGCAGTTCTTC. Translation: CSARPDLPRSSEQFF.

In this sample, this clonotype turned up a few times. The CDR3 spells CSASGAPGSSYEQYF. For the CDR3, the DNA is TGCAGTGCTAGTGGGGCCCCGGGGTCAAGCTACGAGCAGTACTTC. The chain couples TRBV20-1 to TRBJ2-7; TRBD1 or TRBD2 may be the D gene (5 bases each). The CDR3 covers 15 residues. The germline V and J ends were trimmed by 3 bases and 3 bases, with 18 bases remaining between them. Germline V gives CDR1 DFQATT, CDR2 SNEGSKA (reference sequence).

J is TRBJ2-5 and V is TRBV11-2, with TRBD2 matching 8 bases. From germline, CDR1 is SGHAT and CDR2 FQNNGV. J was trimmed by 4 bases and V by 7 bases; bases with no gene match: 11. The CDR3 has 15 amino acids. CDR3 nucleotides: TGTGCCAGCACCCTTGGGTCGGGAGGGGCAGAGACCCAGTACTTC. It yields the protein CASTLGSGGAETQYF.

The V and J genes are TRBV7-2 and TRBJ1-2; D perhaps matches TRBD1 (5 bases). V was trimmed by 2 bases and J by 1 base, leaving 14 bases between them. Germline-derived CDR1 and CDR2 are SGHTA and FQGNSA. CDR3 length: 16 amino acids. CDR3 protein: CASSLMGGTGNYGYTF. The CDR3, as DNA: TGTGCCAGCAGCTTAATGGGGGGGACGGGTAACTATGGCTACACCTTC.

This chain uses TRBV20-1 with TRBJ2-5; the D gene is possibly TRBD1 (6 bases). This CDR3 is built from 15 residues. The V end lost 3 bases, the J end lost 5 bases, and 19 bases lay between the germline ends. CDR1 is DFQATT, CDR2 SNEGSKA, per germline (reference sequence). The CDR3 bases are TGCAGTGCTAGTAGGGCGACAGGCCTTTGGGAGACCCAGTACTTC. Protein: CSASRATGLWETQYF.

This clonotype was detected ten times or more. J is TRBJ2-5 and V is TRBV7-2, with D maybe TRBD2 (7 bases). CDR1 and CDR2 (germline): SGHTA, FQGNSA. The CDR3 is 14 amino acids. Between the trimmed V and J ends, which lost 5 bases and 4 bases, there was a span of 14 bases. CDR3 nucleotides: TGTGCCAGCAGCCCAGGAGGGGGGGTAGAGACCCAGTACTTC. Translating it yields CASSPGGGVETQYF.